Below, 32 T cell receptor beta chains from the same sample are listed, as sequenced in a study of blood T cell repertoires in COVID-19. Measured with immunoSEQ multiplex PCR; TCRdb has only the in-frame clones, and not every one. This sample has approximately 280,000 clones; approximately 85% occur once, and the top ten carry approximately 5.1%. The sample was peripheral blood. The receptors were sampled from a man aged 45 to 65 with active or convalescent COVID-19.

The chain joins TRBV5-4 to TRBJ2-3, with TRBD2 matching over 8 bases. This CDR3 region has 16 residues. Germline CDR1 SGHNT, CDR2 YYREEE (reference sequence). V dropped 5 bases and J dropped 2; count of bases not matched to a gene: 10. CDR3 in amino acids: CASRPPGTRFTDTQYF. CDR3 DNA: TGTGCCAGCAGACCACCCGGGACTAGATTCACAGATACGCAGTATTTT.

A single count supports this clone. The V call is TRBV27, the J call TRBJ2-3; 10 nucleotides align to TRBD2. CDR1 and CDR2 (germline): MNHEY, SMNVEV (reference sequence). V dropped 5 bases and J dropped 0; count of bases not matched to a gene: 2. The CDR3 covers 15 residues. For the CDR3, the DNA is TGTGCCAGCAGTAGACTAGCGGGTAGCACAGATACGCAGTATTTT. It codes for CASSRLAGSTDTQYF.

This chain uses TRBV7-9 with TRBJ2-1; D may be TRBD2 (6 bases). This CDR3 spans 15 amino acids. In germline, CDR1 is SEHNR, CDR2 FQNEAQ (reference sequence). The V gene lost 1 base and the J gene lost 6 bases, with 13 bases spanning the gap. CDR3 nucleotide sequence: TGTGCCAGCAGCTTAGGACTAGATATAGTCAATGAGCAGTTCTTC. Protein: CASSLGLDIVNEQFF.

The count of this clone is one. The chain couples TRBV7-2 to TRBJ2-5, with 13 positions matching TRBD2. This CDR3 region has 16 residues. Germline CDR1 is SGHTA and CDR2 is FQGNSA. J gave up 2 bases and V 8 bases, and 8 bases lay outside the gene matches. CDR3 sequence reads: CASRPPGLAGQETQYF. Written as DNA, the CDR3 is TGTGCCAGCCGTCCCCCGGGACTAGCGGGGCAAGAGACCCAGTACTTC.

In this sample, this clone turned up once. This chain connects TRBV18 to TRBJ2-7, with D possibly TRBD2 on 6 matching bases. CDR3 size: 15 residues. Trimming stripped 6 bases from V and 5 bases from J, with 20 bases between. Germline V gene data show CDR1 as KGHSH and CDR2 as LQKENI. The CDR3 nucleotides read TGTGCCAGCTCGGGAGTTTCGGGAGAGGGGCACGAGCAGTACTTC. Translated, it gives CASSGVSGEGHEQYF.

The V and J genes are TRBV4-1 and TRBJ2-7; 12 bases are a match to TRBD2. Germline values: CDR1 MGHRA, CDR2 YSYEKL. The V and J ends lost 1 base and 3 bases, in that order; junction bases with no gene match: 7. The CDR3 contains 17 residues. Here the CDR3 reads CASSQGLAGEEGYEQYF. CDR3 coding DNA: TGCGCCAGCAGCCAAGGACTAGCGGGAGAGGAGGGCTACGAGCAGTACTTC.

The chain recombines TRBV19 with TRBJ1-2; D remains unclear. Trimming shortened V by 6 bases and J by 1 base, and 9 bases separated the two germline ends. CDR3 length equals 13 residues. CDR1 LNHDA and CDR2 SQIVND come from the germline V gene (reference sequence). The CDR3 region is CASSGKDNYGYTF. The DNA of the CDR3 is TGTGCCAGTAGCGGGAAGGATAACTATGGCTACACCTTC.

The chain combines TRBV7-2 with TRBJ1-5; a possible D gene is TRBD1 (6 bases). Germline V lookup: CDR1 SGHTA, CDR2 FQGNSA. The CDR3 is made up of 14 amino acids. V was trimmed by 3 bases and J by 3 bases, leaving 9 bases between them. CDR3: CASSFTGNNQPQHF. The CDR3, as DNA: TGTGCCAGCAGCTTTACAGGGAACAATCAGCCCCAGCATTTT.

This rearrangement joins TRBV21-1 to TRBJ1-5. TRBV21-1 is a pseudogene segment. The CDR3 is 14 amino acids. This CDR3 reads CASSTVRYNQPQHF. The DNA of the CDR3 is TGTGCCAGCAGCACGGTGCGGTACAATCAGCCCCAGCATTTT.

The V call is TRBV5-1, the J call TRBJ2-5; TRBD1 agrees at 7 bases. This CDR3 has 14 residues. V was pared by 4 bases and J by 5 bases, with 8 bases of the junction left unmatched. Germline loops: CDR1 SGHRS, CDR2 YFSETQ. The CDR3 region is CASSPGQATETQYF. Written as DNA, the CDR3 is TGCGCCAGCAGCCCAGGACAGGCCACGGAGACCCAGTACTTC.

This clone was recorded once. V is TRBV20-1 and J is TRBJ1-1; D is perhaps TRBD1 (5 bases). CDR1 DFQATT and CDR2 SNEGSKA come from the germline V gene (reference sequence). There are 11 residues in the CDR3. Trimming cost V 6 bases and J 4 bases, with 9 bases left between them. The CDR3 is CSALGVTEAFF. Written as DNA, the CDR3 is TGCAGTGCGTTAGGGGTCACTGAAGCTTTCTTT.

The chain is built from TRBV30 and TRBJ1-2; 8 nucleotides align to TRBD1. The CDR3 is 13 amino acids. The germline CDR1 and CDR2 sequences are GTSNPN and SVGIG (reference sequence). Germline trimming cut 0 bases from V and 7 bases from J; bases unmatched to any gene: 4. For the CDR3, the DNA is TGTGCCTGGAGTGTAGCAGGGGGCGGTGGCTACACCTTC. This sequence encodes CAWSVAGGGGYTF.

This chain joins TRBV12-3 or TRBV12-4 and TRBJ1-2, with 8 bases fitting TRBD1. V gave up 6 bases and J gave up 7 bases; unmatched junction bases: 4. The CDR3 loop spans 12 amino acids. CDR3 DNA sequence: TGTGCCAGCAGCGACAGGGGTCTTGGCTACACCTTC. It yields the protein CASSDRGLGYTF.

This chain uses TRBV27 with TRBJ2-2, with D maybe TRBD2 (6 bases). The CDR3 extends over 15 amino acids. Between the trimmed V and J ends, which lost 6 bases and 1 base, there was a span of 12 bases. The germline V gene has CDR1 MNHEY and CDR2 SMNVEV (reference sequence). CDR3 protein: CASRTGLRNTGELFF. As DNA, the CDR3 is TGTGCCAGCAGGACGGGACTCCGGAACACCGGGGAGCTGTTTTTT.

The V call is TRBV9, the J call TRBJ1-2, with D possibly TRBD1 on 6 matching bases. Germline-derived CDR1 and CDR2 are SGDLS and YYNGEE. The V end was cut by 4 bases, the J end by 3 bases, with 13 bases between. This CDR3 is 14 amino acids long. The CDR3 loop is CASSRRRTDYGYTF. CDR3 nucleotide sequence: TGTGCCAGCAGCAGACGACGGACAGACTATGGCTACACCTTC. The full variable domain, completed using reference TRBV9 and TRBJ1-2, is DSGVTQTPKHLITATGQRVTLRCSPRSGDLSVYWYQQSLDQGLQFLIQYYNGEERAKGNILERFSAQQFPDLHSELNLSSLELGDSALYFCASSRRRTDYGYTFGSGTRLTVV.

This chain uses TRBV30 with TRBJ2-7; 7 bases are a match to TRBD2. Germline CDR1 reads GTSNPN; CDR2 reads SVGIG (reference sequence). The CDR3 sequence is 13 residues long. The V gene end was trimmed by 4 bases and the J gene end by 10 bases; junction bases not matched to a gene: 13. The CDR3 nucleotides read TGTGCCTGGACCGGGGCGGGGGAAGGAAAACAGTACTTC. Its protein is CAWTGAGEGKQYF.

This clone was seen a single time. The V call is TRBV12-5, the J call TRBJ2-1, with D maybe TRBD2 (5 bases). This CDR3 has 12 residues. V was clipped by 4 bases and J by 7 bases, with 8 bases between them. Germline loops: CDR1 LGHNT, CDR2 FRNRAP. The CDR3 loop is CASGSGRNEQFF. The CDR3 DNA follows: TGTGCTAGTGGTTCGGGGAGAAATGAGCAGTTCTTC.

In nucleotides, the CDR3 is TGTGCCAGCAGTTTATCCGTGGACAGCTTGAACACCGGGGAGCTGTTTTTT. This codes for CASSLSVDSLNTGELFF. The chain recombines TRBV28 with TRBJ2-2; possibly TRBD1 for D (6 bases). The CDR3 consists of 17 residues. V lost 1 base and J lost 1, with 13 bases in between. CDR1 and CDR2 (germline): MDHEN, SYDVKM.

The chain employs TRBV28 and TRBJ2-2, with 7 bases that match TRBD1. CDR3 length: 17 amino acids. Germline V gene lookup returns CDR1 MDHEN and CDR2 SYDVKM. Unmatched junction bases numbered 15, after V lost 6 bases and J lost 5 bases. The CDR3 is CASSPLPGTAITGELFF. The CDR3 DNA sequence: TGTGCCAGCAGCCCACTCCCCGGGACAGCGATTACCGGGGAGCTGTTTTTT.

This clone is a singleton in its sample. The V and J genes are TRBV5-4 and TRBJ2-7; 7 bases are a match to TRBD2. Germline V CDR1 and CDR2: SGHNT, YYREEE (reference sequence). The CDR3 length is 14 residues. Trimming cost V 7 bases and J 2 bases; bases outside gene matches: 9. This chain's CDR3 is CASGDGGRAYEQYF. CDR3 DNA sequence: TGTGCCAGCGGTGACGGGGGGAGAGCCTACGAGCAGTACTTC.

This chain joins TRBV5-1 and TRBJ2-3; TRBD1 might be the D (7 bases). V shed 1 base and J shed 3 bases, with 12 bases lying between them. Germline CDR1 and CDR2: SGHRS and YFSETQ. The CDR3 spans 15 residues. This CDR3 is CASSLRPGGTDTQYF. CDR3 nucleotides: TGCGCCAGCAGCTTGCGGCCAGGGGGGACAGATACGCAGTATTTT.

The sample holds a few counts of this clone. This sample includes further DNA sequences coding for the same CDR3. The rearrangement uses TRBV6-5 and TRBJ1-2; TRBD1 agrees at 11 bases. The CDR3 is 14 residues long. Looked up from germline, CDR1 is MNHEY and CDR2 is SVGAGI. J was trimmed by 8 bases and V by 5 bases; bases with no gene match: 7. CDR3 DNA sequence: TGTGCCAGCAGTAGCCGGGACAGGGGGTACGGCTACACCTTC. Its translation is CASSSRDRGYGYTF.

This chain uses TRBV5-1 with TRBJ2-3; 13 bases agree with TRBD2. Germline-derived CDR1 and CDR2 are SGHRS and YFSETQ. The CDR3 has 16 residues. The V segment lost 4 bases and the J segment 1 base; nucleotides outside the gene matches: 3. In nucleotides, the CDR3 is TGCGCCAGCAGCGGAGGACTAGCGGGGGGCACAGATACGCAGTATTTT. Translation: CASSGGLAGGTDTQYF.

This sequence joins TRBV28 and TRBJ2-7, with 10 bases fitting TRBD1. The CDR3 is 13 amino acids. In germline, CDR1 is MDHEN, CDR2 SYDVKM. V gave up 10 bases and J gave up 4 bases; unmatched junction bases: 7. The CDR3 bases are TGTGCCACTCGGGACAGGGGAAGATACGAGCAGTACTTC. Residues: CATRDRGRYEQYF. Variable domain in full (rest from reference TRBV28 and TRBJ2-7): DVKVTQSSRYLVKRTGEKVFLECVQDMDHENMFWYRQDPGLGLRLIYFSYDVKMKEKGDIPEGYSVSREKKERFSLILESASTNQTSMYLCATRDRGRYEQYFGPGTRLTVT.

The chain links TRBV18 to TRBJ2-7, with a weak D call TRBD2 (5 bases). Germline values: CDR1 KGHSH, CDR2 LQKENI. Deletions cut 2 bases from V and 3 bases from J, with 11 bases between. The CDR3 sequence is 14 residues long. In DNA, the CDR3 is TGTGCCAGCTCACCAGAGGGCCCCTTCTACGAGCAGTACTTC. Amino acid sequence: CASSPEGPFYEQYF.

CDR3 loop: CASSFARMGYNEQFF. CDR3 DNA: TGTGCCAGCAGCTTCGCGCGGATGGGCTACAATGAGCAGTTCTTC. The V call is TRBV7-8, the J call TRBJ2-1; unclear D gene. The CDR3 length is 15 residues. Trimming cost V 3 bases and J 3 bases, with 12 bases left between them. Germline V gene sequence: CDR1 SGHVS, CDR2 FQNEAQ.

The DNA for the CDR3 is TGTGCCAGCAGCCAATTTAACCGGGGGGCGAGGAATGAGCAGTTCTTC. Protein product: CASSQFNRGARNEQFF. This chain uses TRBV3-1 (or the pseudogene TRBV3-2) with TRBJ2-1, with D possibly matching TRBD2 (7 bases). Germline V gives CDR1 LGHDT, CDR2 YNNKEL (reference sequence). With 2 bases removed from V and 7 bases from J, the gap between germline ends came to 18 bases. The CDR3 is 16 amino acids.

The V gene is TRBV4-1, the J gene TRBJ2-1; 12 bases agree with TRBD2. The CDR3 spans 15 residues. Germline V lookup: CDR1 MGHRA, CDR2 YSYEKL. V was pared by 4 bases and J by 7 bases, with 5 bases of the junction left unmatched. The CDR3 coding sequence is TGCGCCAGCAGCCCCCCTAGCGGGAGGGGGAATGAGCAGTTCTTC. The encoded protein is CASSPPSGRGNEQFF.

A few counts support this clone. The chain recombines TRBV5-4 with TRBJ2-1; D is undetermined. The V and J ends lost 6 bases and 7 bases respectively, with 8 bases between them. This CDR3 has 11 residues. Per germline, CDR1 SGHNT and CDR2 YYREEE (reference sequence). CDR3 DNA sequence: TGTGCCAGCACCCTTCGTAATGAGCAGTTCTTC. It codes for CASTLRNEQFF.

V gene TRBV2 combines with J gene TRBJ2-1, with 10 bases matching TRBD2. Germline V gene data show CDR1 as SNHLY and CDR2 as FYNNEI. Trimming took 9 bases from V and 6 from J; bases not matched to a gene: 8. CDR3 length equals 14 residues. CDR3 nucleotides: TGTGCCAGAACCAGACTAGCGGGTGGCAATGAGCAGTTCTTC. Translated, it gives CARTRLAGGNEQFF.

The J gene is TRBJ1-1, the V gene TRBV6-2 or TRBV6-3; no definite D call. The CDR3 is 13 residues long. Trimming shortened V by 2 bases and J by 4 bases, and 8 bases separated the two germline ends. The V gene's germline CDR1 is MNHEY and CDR2 SVGEGT. CDR3 nucleotides: TGTGCCAGCAGTTACACGGGGTTCACTGAAGCTTTCTTT. This gives the protein CASSYTGFTEAFF.

This clone was counted between two and nine times. The J gene is TRBJ2-7, the V gene TRBV7-2; D remains unclear. The CDR3 covers 13 residues. The V gene lost 2 bases and the J gene lost 5 bases, with 10 bases spanning the gap. The germline CDR1 and CDR2 sequences are SGHTA and FQGNSA. CDR3 amino acids: CASSLPGPNEQYF. The CDR3 DNA is TGTGCCAGCAGCTTACCTGGGCCTAACGAGCAGTACTTC.